This T cell receptor (beta chain) was profiled in a study of T cells after yellow fever vaccination. Overall study context: Preparation of fractions with low cell numbers was performed using SMART-Seq v4 Ultra Low Input. Findings and caveats of the study: Sorted repertoires could include abundant contaminating clonotypes from bulk cells. Among primary-vaccination clones, most reappeared after the booster, at almost 98% for CD4 and roughly 90% for CD8.

One entry per CDR3 protein results from TCRdb running MiXCR on the 5' RACE reads. The sample shows roughly 300,000 distinct CDR3 sequences, roughly 8.4% of them seen only once. Only a few counts were recorded for this clonotype. What it binds is not known. CDR1 is KGHSH, CDR2 LQKENI, per germline. Trimming stripped 3 bases from V and 4 bases from J, with 14 bases between. The CDR3 contains 15 residues. This TCR derives from a man aged 18 to 30 who received the YFV17D yellow fever vaccine. This sample comprised PBMCs, obtained more than 35 days after the first yellow fever vaccination. This chain connects TRBV18 to TRBJ2-3; a possible D gene is TRBD2 (6 bases). CDR3 DNA sequence: TGTGCCAGCTCACCTACTTCGACTAGTTCAGATACGCAGTATTTT. It yields the protein CASSPTSTSSDTQYF.